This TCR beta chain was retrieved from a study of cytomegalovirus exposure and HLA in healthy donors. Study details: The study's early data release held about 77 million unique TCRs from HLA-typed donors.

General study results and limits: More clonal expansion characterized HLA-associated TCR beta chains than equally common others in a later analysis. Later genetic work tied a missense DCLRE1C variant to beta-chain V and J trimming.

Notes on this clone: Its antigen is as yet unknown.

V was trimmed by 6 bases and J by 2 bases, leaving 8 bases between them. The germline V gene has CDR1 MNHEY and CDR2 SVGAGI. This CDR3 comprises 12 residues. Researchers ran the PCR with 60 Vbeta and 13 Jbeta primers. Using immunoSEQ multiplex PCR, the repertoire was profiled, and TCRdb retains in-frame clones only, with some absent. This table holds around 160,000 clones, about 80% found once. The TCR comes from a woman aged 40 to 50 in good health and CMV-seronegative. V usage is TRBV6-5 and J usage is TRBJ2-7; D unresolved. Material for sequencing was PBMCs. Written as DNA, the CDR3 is TGTGCCAGCAGCTCCGACACCTACGAGCAGTACTTC. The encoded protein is CASSSDTYEQYF.